The 18 T cell receptor beta chains below were found in one sample sequenced in a study of shared clonotypes between healthy human individuals. Produced via immunoSEQ multiplex PCR; TCRdb's table is partial and in-frame only. This sample has hundreds of thousands of clones, with 80% to 95% found just once. The naive CD8 subset, CD45RO-negative cells positively selected for CCR7, excluded terminally differentiated effector memory CD45RA+ cells. Material: naive CD8+ T cells sorted from blood. These receptors came from a man aged 30 to 45 in good health.

The chain carries TRBV9 and TRBJ1-1, with 9 bases aligning to TRBD1. The CDR3 loop spans 15 amino acids. Germline CDR1 and CDR2: SGDLS and YYNGEE. Trimming cost V 5 bases and J 4 bases; bases outside gene matches: 9. The CDR3: CASSSTGGSSTEAFF. The DNA of the CDR3 is TGTGCCAGCAGTTCTACAGGGGGCTCGAGCACTGAAGCTTTCTTT.

The genes are TRBV4-3 and TRBJ2-5, with 8 bases aligning to TRBD2. The V segment lost 0 bases and the J segment 3 bases; nucleotides outside the gene matches: 9. The CDR3 covers 17 residues. Germline-derived CDR1 and CDR2 are LGHNA and YSLEER. CDR3 sequence (DNA): TGCGCCAGCAGCCAAGAAGCTGCTAGCGGGCTGAAAGAGACCCAGTACTTC. Protein: CASSQEAASGLKETQYF.

This chain uses TRBV27 with TRBJ2-7; D gene unclear. The V gene's germline CDR1 is MNHEY and CDR2 SMNVEV (reference sequence). V dropped 5 bases and J dropped 0 bases, with 14 bases sitting between them. The CDR3 covers 15 residues. CDR3: CASSGGRKSSYEQYF. CDR3 DNA sequence: TGTGCCAGCAGTGGTGGCAGGAAGAGCTCCTACGAGCAGTACTTC.

This chain joins TRBV7-2 and TRBJ2-7, with 12 bases fitting TRBD2. Trimming took 3 bases from V and 7 from J; bases not matched to a gene: 7. Germline CDR1 SGHTA, CDR2 FQGNSA. The CDR3 has 15 amino acids. CDR3 residues: CASSFRLAGVDEQYF. CDR3 coding DNA: TGTGCCAGCAGCTTCCGACTAGCGGGAGTAGATGAGCAGTACTTC.

This clone showed up just a few times. The V call is TRBV5-4, the J call TRBJ1-2; 10 bases align to TRBD1. The CDR3 has 14 residues. The trim removed 4 bases at V and 3 bases at J, leaving 3 bases unmatched. Per the germline V gene, CDR1 is SGHNT and CDR2 is YYREEE (reference sequence). CDR3 region: CASSMTGGDYGYTF. CDR3 bases: TGTGCCAGCAGCATGACAGGGGGCGACTATGGCTACACCTTC.

V gene TRBV7-9 combines with J gene TRBJ1-1; D remains unclear. Trimming stripped 5 bases from V and 1 base from J, with 17 bases between. Germline assignment: CDR1 SEHNR and CDR2 FQNEAQ (reference sequence). The CDR3 totals 16 residues. CDR3 sequence reads: CASSPLGGAPNTEAFF. The CDR3 region has the DNA TGTGCCAGCAGCCCACTAGGTGGAGCCCCGAACACTGAAGCTTTCTTT.

The genes are TRBV7-2 and TRBJ2-3, with 7 bases aligning to TRBD2. J lost 4 bases, V lost 5 bases, and 9 bases had no gene match. The germline gives CDR1 SGHTA, CDR2 FQGNSA. This CDR3 is 15 amino acids long. The CDR3 sequence: CASSPLAGVADTQYF. CDR3 DNA: TGTGCCAGCAGCCCCCTGGCGGGAGTAGCAGATACGCAGTATTTT.

CDR3 region: CASSSELLSSRVAGVCHEQYF. CDR3 in DNA: TGTGCCAGCAGCTCTGAACTCTTAAGTTCCCGGGTAGCGGGAGTGTGTCACGAGCAGTACTTC. V is TRBV7-4 and J is TRBJ2-7; 9 nucleotides align to TRBD2. Germline assignment: CDR1 SGHVT and CDR2 SQSDAQ. The CDR3 runs 21 residues. Trimming cost V 4 bases and J 5 bases; bases outside gene matches: 27.

The rearrangement joins TRBV10-3 to TRBJ2-1, with TRBD2 matching over 7 bases. J gave up 6 bases and V 3 bases, and 2 bases lay outside the gene matches. Germline V lookup: CDR1 ENHRY, CDR2 SYGVKD. The CDR3 is made up of 13 amino acids. The CDR3 DNA reads as TGTGCCATCAGTGACGGGAGGAGCAATGAGCAGTTCTTC. Translation gives CAISDGRSNEQFF.

The rearrangement links TRBV6-6 to TRBJ1-5; D might be TRBD1 (5 bases). V dropped 0 bases and J dropped 5 bases, with 14 bases sitting between them. Germline CDR1 MNHNY, CDR2 SVGAGI (reference sequence). The CDR3 has 16 amino acids. This chain's CDR3 is CASSYSWPGTDQPQHF. CDR3 in DNA: TGTGCCAGCAGTTACTCGTGGCCAGGGACGGATCAGCCCCAGCATTTT.

The chain is built from TRBV5-1 and TRBJ2-1; TRBD1 might be the D (6 bases). The V end lost 2 bases, the J end lost 4 bases, and 19 bases lay between the germline ends. The CDR3 length is 17 residues. Per germline, CDR1 SGHRS and CDR2 YFSETQ. The DNA for the CDR3 is TGCGCCAGCAGCTTTGACGAGGGACATACTTATTACAATGAGCAGTTCTTC. Amino acid sequence: CASSFDEGHTYYNEQFF.

The chain carries TRBV2 and TRBJ1-1, with 8 bases fitting TRBD1. V trimming: 8 bases; J trimming: 2 bases; junction bases outside the gene matches: 19. The CDR3 is 18 residues long. CDR1 SNHLY and CDR2 FYNNEI come from the germline V gene. Here the CDR3 reads CASPSRPGQGGGNTEAFF. The CDR3 DNA sequence: TGTGCCAGCCCCAGCCGCCCCGGACAGGGAGGGGGAAACACTGAAGCTTTCTTT.

The chain links TRBV15 to TRBJ2-1; D perhaps matches TRBD2 (7 bases). Trimming cost V 9 bases and J 9 bases, with 15 bases left between them. Germline CDR1 is LNHNV and CDR2 is YYDKDF (reference sequence). The CDR3 runs to 12 residues. This chain's CDR3 is CATRDRGGEQFF. The CDR3 coding sequence is TGTGCCACTCGAGATAGGGGGGGTGAGCAGTTCTTC.

This chain joins TRBV7-2 and TRBJ2-1; no clear D gene. CDR1 and CDR2 from the germline V gene are SGHTA and FQGNSA. Trimming pared 5 bases from V and 4 bases from J, leaving 6 bases between. CDR3 length equals 12 residues. The CDR3: CASSTKYNEQFF. The CDR3 nucleotides read TGTGCCAGCAGCACAAAGTACAATGAGCAGTTCTTC.

This chain connects TRBV7-9 to TRBJ2-1; 10 bases fit TRBD1. The CDR3 contains 15 residues. Unmatched junction bases numbered 5, after V lost 1 base and J lost 8 bases. Germline V gene lookup returns CDR1 SEHNR and CDR2 FQNEAQ (reference sequence). The CDR3 DNA sequence: TGTGCCAGCAGCTTAGACCCCGGGACAGGGGATGAGCAGTTCTTC. Translated, it gives CASSLDPGTGDEQFF.

About this clone itself: Within the sample, other DNA sequences also encode this same CDR3. This chain uses TRBV7-9 with TRBJ2-7; the match to TRBD1 covers 7 bases. This CDR3 has 14 residues. The V segment lost 4 bases and the J segment 3 bases; nucleotides outside the gene matches: 6. Germline CDR1 and CDR2: SEHNR and FQNEAQ (reference sequence). The CDR3 DNA reads as TGTGCCAGCAGCTCCCGGGACAGCAGCTACGAGCAGTACTTC. Protein: CASSSRDSSYEQYF. The entire variable domain, with the rest obtained from reference TRBV7-9 and TRBJ2-7, is as follows: DTGVSQNPRHKITKRGQNVTFRCDPISEHNRLYWYRQTLGQGPEFLTYFQNEAQLEKSRLLSDRFSAERPKGSFSTLEIQRTEQGDSAMYLCASSSRDSSYEQYFGPGTRLTVT.

V and J are TRBV5-1 and TRBJ2-7; D gene ambiguous. Trimming left V 7 bases short and J 0 bases short, with 11 bases between. Germline lookup yields CDR1 SGHRS and CDR2 YFSETQ. The CDR3 runs 13 residues. CDR3 amino acids: CASGRLSSYEQYF. The CDR3, as DNA: TGCGCCAGCGGCCGACTGAGCTCCTACGAGCAGTACTTC.

V and J are TRBV7-9 and TRBJ2-7; D gene ambiguous. V lost 1 base to trimming and J lost 5 bases, with 15 bases between them. CDR1 and CDR2 from the germline V gene are SEHNR and FQNEAQ (reference sequence). This CDR3 is 15 amino acids long. The CDR3 is CASSLDMDFQDEQYF. In DNA form, the CDR3 reads TGTGCCAGCAGCTTAGATATGGATTTTCAAGACGAGCAGTACTTC.